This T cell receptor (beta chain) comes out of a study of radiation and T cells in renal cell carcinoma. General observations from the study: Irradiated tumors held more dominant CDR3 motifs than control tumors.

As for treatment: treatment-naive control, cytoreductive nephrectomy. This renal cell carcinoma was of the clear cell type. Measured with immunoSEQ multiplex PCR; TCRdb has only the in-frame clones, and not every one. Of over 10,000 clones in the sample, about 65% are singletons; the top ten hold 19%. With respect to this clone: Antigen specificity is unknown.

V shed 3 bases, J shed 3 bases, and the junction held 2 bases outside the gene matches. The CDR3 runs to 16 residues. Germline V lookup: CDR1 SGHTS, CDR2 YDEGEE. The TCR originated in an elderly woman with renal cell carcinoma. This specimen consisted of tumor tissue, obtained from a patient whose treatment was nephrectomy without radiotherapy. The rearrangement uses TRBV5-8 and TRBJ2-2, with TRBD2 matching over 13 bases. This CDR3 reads CASSSGLAGDTGELFF. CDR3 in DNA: TGTGCCAGCAGCTCCGGACTAGCGGGGGACACCGGGGAGCTGTTTTTT.